These 19 T cell receptor beta chains originate from one sample sequenced in a study of regulatory T cells in long-lasting Graves disease. Stated time point: newly diagnosed GD, antithyroid drugs for less than 3 months. There was RNA extracted from PBMCs, and the TCR library was made from it. Arm-PCR of CDR3 regions and iRepertoire HTBI primers were used to build TCR beta libraries. TCRdb re-analysed the multiplex PCR reads in MiXCR, keeping a single row per CDR3 protein. The sample holds 520,000 or so distinct CDR3 sequences, around 12% seen once. In addition, the sample was reused for a study of T cells in Graves' hyperthyroidism and ophthalmopathy.

The material was peripheral blood mononuclear cells (PBMCs), obtained at new diagnosis, from a patient treated with antithyroid drugs. These receptors originate from a woman aged 25-40 years with Graves disease.

Worth noting for this clonotype: A much larger clone differs from this one at a single base, so this may be a read error. This chain connects TRBV13 to TRBJ2-1; the D is unclear. The CDR3 totals 15 residues. Looked up from germline, CDR1 is PRHDT and CDR2 is FYEKMQ (reference sequence). The CDR3 reads CAGSSNGRSYNEQFF. The CDR3 nucleotides are TGTGCCGGCAGTTCTAACGGGCGCTCCTACAATGAGCAGTTCTTC.

The table lists this clonotype with many counts. The CDR3 is CASSPIRGYNEQFF. Written as DNA, the CDR3 is TGTGCCAGCAGCCCCATCCGGGGGTACAATGAGCAGTTCTTC. This chain joins TRBV11-2 and TRBJ2-1; D may be TRBD2 (6 bases). V was trimmed by 5 bases and J by 4 bases, leaving 12 bases between them. CDR1 SGHAT and CDR2 FQNNGV come from the germline V gene. The CDR3 loop spans 14 amino acids.

The chain is built from TRBV28 and TRBJ2-1; 7 bases are shared with TRBD2. The CDR3 loop spans 14 amino acids. The germline V gene has CDR1 MDHEN and CDR2 SYDVKM. Trimming at V came to 5 bases and at J to 5 bases, leaving 6 bases not matched to a gene. CDR3 amino acids: CASSGGGVHNEQFF. CDR3 nucleotides: TGTGCCAGCAGTGGTGGGGGGGTACACAATGAGCAGTTCTTC. The entire variable domain, with the rest obtained from reference TRBV28 and TRBJ2-1, is as follows: DVKVTQSSRYLVKRTGEKVFLECVQDMDHENMFWYRQDPGLGLRLIYFSYDVKMKEKGDIPEGYSVSREKKERFSLILESASTNQTSMYLCASSGGGVHNEQFFGPGTRLTVL.

The chain links TRBV7-8 to TRBJ2-2; D ambiguous. The CDR3 runs 16 residues. Between the trimmed V and J ends, which lost 1 base and 1 base, there was a span of 10 bases. CDR1 is SGHVS, CDR2 FQNEAQ, per germline. The CDR3 bases are TGTGCCAGCAGCTTAGGGTGGGGTCGGAACACCGGGGAGCTGTTTTTT. This codes for CASSLGWGRNTGELFF.

This clonotype has a count of ten or more. The CDR3 DNA follows: TGCAGTGCTCCTCGACTAGCGGGAAACGAGCAGTACTTC. This encodes CSAPRLAGNEQYF. The chain joins TRBV20-1 to TRBJ2-7, with TRBD2 matching over 11 bases. This CDR3 spans 13 amino acids. Losses at the gene ends were 5 bases for V and 5 bases for J; bases not matched to a gene: 5. Germline loops: CDR1 DFQATT, CDR2 SNEGSKA (reference sequence).

This clonotype came up many times. V is TRBV11-2 and J is TRBJ2-1; tentative D call: TRBD2 (5 bases). The CDR3 is 13 amino acids. CDR1 is SGHAT and CDR2 is FQNNGV in the germline V gene. V was trimmed by 0 bases and J by 9 bases, leaving 9 bases between them. CDR3 nucleotides: TGTGCCAGCAGCTTAGATCGAGGGCTTGAGCAGTTCTTC. As protein: CASSLDRGLEQFF. Filled out from reference TRBV11-2 and TRBJ2-1, the complete variable domain reads EAGVAQSPRYKIIEKRQSVAFWCNPISGHATLYWYQQILGQGPKLLIQFQNNGVVDDSQLPKDRFSAERLKGVDSTLKIQPAKLEDSAVYLCASSLDRGLEQFFGPGTRLTVL.

The table lists this clonotype with a few counts. This may come from a read error, since a much larger clone is one base off. CDR3 loop: CAGSVGLAANTGELFF. The CDR3 DNA reads TGTGCCGGCAGCGTAGGTCTAGCGGCGAACACCGGGGAGCTGTTTTTT. This chain connects TRBV9 to TRBJ2-2, with TRBD2 identical over 7 bases. From germline, CDR1 is SGDLS and CDR2 YYNGEE. CDR3 length: 16 residues.

Only a few counts were recorded for this clonotype. V is TRBV28 and J is TRBJ1-4; D gene ambiguous. Between the trimmed V and J ends, which lost 6 bases and 4 bases, there was a span of 9 bases. Germline CDR1 reads MDHEN; CDR2 reads SYDVKM. The CDR3 is 13 residues long. The CDR3 DNA follows: TGTGCCAGCAGGGCGCAGCATAATGAAAAACTGTTTTTT. Translation gives CASRAQHNEKLFF.

The V and J genes are TRBV4-3 and TRBJ1-2; D is perhaps TRBD1 (6 bases). CDR1 LGHNA and CDR2 YSLEER come from the germline V gene. CDR3 size: 14 residues. V lost 4 bases and J 3 bases, leaving 12 bases between the germline ends. The CDR3 DNA sequence: TGCGCCAGCAGCCCACAGGGCATGGACTATGGCTACACCTTC. Protein: CASSPQGMDYGYTF.

This clonotype appeared many times. The J gene is TRBJ1-5, the V gene TRBV3-1, with D unresolved. This CDR3 has 14 amino acids. The germline V gene encodes CDR1 LGHDT and CDR2 YNNKEL (reference sequence). V gave up 0 bases and J gave up 6 bases, with 9 bases separating them. DNA for the CDR3: TGTGCCAGCAGCCAAGAGTTCGGATTTCAGCCCCAGCATTTT. It specifies CASSQEFGFQPQHF.

In DNA, the CDR3 is TGTGCCAGCAGCCAAAATCAGGCCGCCGGGGAGCTGTTTTTT. It encodes CASSQNQAAGELFF. The chain links TRBV3-1 to TRBJ2-2; D is uncertain. The CDR3 has 14 residues. The V end was cut by 2 bases, the J end by 6 bases, with 10 bases between. Germline CDR1 and CDR2: LGHDT and YNNKEL (reference sequence).

The sample holds a few counts of this clonotype. V gene TRBV28 combines with J gene TRBJ2-4, with 8 bases matching TRBD1. Unmatched junction bases numbered 9, after V lost 6 bases and J lost 8 bases. Germline V gene sequence: CDR1 MDHEN, CDR2 SYDVKM. The CDR3 is 14 residues long. CDR3 sequence: CASRDDRGGYIQYF. Written as DNA, the CDR3 is TGTGCCAGCAGGGACGACAGGGGAGGATACATTCAGTACTTC.

This clonotype was seen ten or more times. The chain links TRBV2 to TRBJ2-1; D is ambiguous. The V gene's germline CDR1 is SNHLY and CDR2 FYNNEI. Trimming pared 6 bases from V and 0 bases from J, leaving 21 bases between. The CDR3 sequence is 18 residues long. This CDR3 is CASRDLRLGLSSYNEQFF. In DNA, the CDR3 is TGTGCCAGCAGGGATTTAAGGCTAGGGTTGAGCTCCTACAATGAGCAGTTCTTC.

The table lists this clonotype with many counts. The rearrangement joins TRBV19 to TRBJ2-1; possibly TRBD1 for D (6 bases). The germline CDR1 and CDR2 sequences are LNHDA and SQIVND (reference sequence). Trimming took 6 bases from V and 8 from J, leaving 20 bases between them. CDR3 length: 15 residues. The CDR3 reads CASRVFGTMGYEQFF. DNA for the CDR3: TGTGCCAGTAGGGTCTTCGGGACAATGGGCTATGAGCAGTTCTTC.

This clonotype was observed at least ten times. The V call is TRBV2, the J call TRBJ1-2; 7 bases agree with TRBD1. In germline, CDR1 is SNHLY, CDR2 FYNNEI. This CDR3 has 15 amino acids. The V gene end was trimmed by 1 base and the J gene end by 8 bases; junction bases not matched to a gene: 10. CDR3 in amino acids: CASSEEPMTGQGYTF. The CDR3 region has the DNA TGTGCCAGCAGTGAAGAGCCGATGACAGGGCAAGGCTACACCTTC.

The table lists this clonotype with many counts. The chain uses TRBV11-2 and TRBJ2-7; either TRBD1 or TRBD2 may supply D (7 bases each). Trimming stripped 4 bases from V and 3 bases from J, with 13 bases between. In germline, CDR1 is SGHAT, CDR2 FQNNGV. This CDR3 comprises 14 residues. CDR3 coding DNA: TGTGCCAGCAGCTCCACAGGGGAGGGCTACGAGCAGTACTTC. Residues: CASSSTGEGYEQYF.

A note on this clonotype: A read error is likely here: a far larger clone is one base away. V is TRBV12-3 or TRBV12-4 and J is TRBJ1-2, with 9 nucleotides matching TRBD1. V lost 6 bases, J lost 3 bases, and 17 bases stayed unmatched. The CDR3 runs to 18 residues. The CDR3 here is CASRTPGTGLEWDYGYTF. CDR3 bases: TGTGCCAGCAGAACCCCCGGGACAGGGCTAGAGTGGGACTATGGCTACACCTTC.

The chain recombines TRBV4-1 with TRBJ2-1; TRBD1 agrees at 7 bases. The CDR3 length is 16 residues. Germline V gene sequence: CDR1 MGHRA, CDR2 YSYEKL. V lost 1 base and J lost 7; bases outside the gene matches: 10. CDR3 in DNA: TGCGCCAGCAGCCAAGGGCGAGGGGGCGCACGGAATGAGCAGTTCTTC. It codes for CASSQGRGGARNEQFF.

The genes are TRBV6-2 or TRBV6-3 and TRBJ1-2; 11 nucleotides match TRBD1. The CDR3 is made up of 15 amino acids. Looked up from germline, CDR1 is MNHEY and CDR2 is SVGEGT. The ends lost 0 bases at V and 7 bases at J; junction bases unmatched: 4. The chain's CDR3 is CASSYSDRGRRGYTF. CDR3 nucleotides: TGTGCCAGCAGTTACTCGGACAGGGGGCGTCGTGGCTACACCTTC.